Listed below are T cell receptor beta chains from one sample, sequenced in a study of blood T cell repertoires in COVID-19. Assay used: immunoSEQ multiplex PCR; TCRdb lists only in-frame clones, some missing. The sample has fewer than 35,000 clones, approximately 82% seen once. The sequencing sample was made of peripheral blood. The receptors derive from a man older than 75 with active or convalescent COVID-19. Each CDR3 is given with its conserved first and last residue. A D gene is named only where the DNA matches it firmly. Expanded clones are given a class, and other clones once, few, many or no size at all.

clone_size j_call cdr3_length d_call v_call cdr3_nt cdr3_aa
. TRBJ2-5 18 TRBD2 TRBV5-4 TGTGCCAGCAGCTCCTATCCTTTTGGCGGGGGGGCTCGAGAGACCCAGTACTTC CASSSYPFGGGARETQYF
. TRBJ1-1 12 . TRBV12-3/TRBV12-4 TGTGCCAGCAGTCCCTTCCCAGGTGGAGCTTTCTTT CASSPFPGGAFF
. TRBJ2-3 14 TRBD2 TRBV5-1 TGCGCCACCAAACTAGCGGGAGCTCGGGATACGCAGTATTTT CATKLAGARDTQYF
once TRBJ2-7 13 . TRBV28 TGTGCCAGCAGTTTCGGAGGTTTCTACGAGCAGTACTTC CASSFGGFYEQYF
. TRBJ1-2 15 TRBD1 TRBV18 TGTGCCAGCTCCCAGTCGACAGGGAAAAACTATGGCTACACCTTC CASSQSTGKNYGYTF
. TRBJ2-1 15 . TRBV5-1 TGCGCCAGCAGCTTGAGTCTAGCAGCCTACAATGAGCAGTTCTTC CASSLSLAAYNEQFF
. TRBJ2-7 12 . TRBV10-3 TGTGCCATCAGTGAGCCCAGGGGCGAGCAGTACTTC CAISEPRGEQYF
. TRBJ1-5 13 . TRBV6-1 TGTGCCAGCAGTGACACGTTTAGAGGGCCCCAGCATTTT CASSDTFRGPQHF
. TRBJ2-3 16 TRBD2 TRBV11-3 TGTGCCAGCAGCTTAGGTGCGGGGGAGGAAGGAGATACGCAGTATTTT CASSLGAGEEGDTQYF
. TRBJ2-5 13 TRBD1 TRBV5-1 TGCGCCAGCAGCGGGGGACAGGTAGAGACCCAGTACTTC CASSGGQVETQYF
. TRBJ1-2 13 . TRBV13 TGTGCCAGCAGCCCGCGGATGAAACAAGGCTACACCTTC CASSPRMKQGYTF
. TRBJ1-3 12 . TRBV9 TGTGCCAGCAGCGCCACTGGAAACACCATATATTTT CASSATGNTIYF
. TRBJ1-6 17 . TRBV9 TGTGCCAGCAGCGTAGGGACAGCCCGCTCCTATAATTCACCCCTCCACTTT CASSVGTARSYNSPLHF
once TRBJ2-5 15 TRBD2 TRBV3-1/TRBV3-2 TGTGCCAGCAGCCAACCGGGACTAGCGGGAGAGACCCAGTACTTC CASSQPGLAGETQYF
once TRBJ1-2 15 TRBD1 TRBV19 TGTGCCAGTAGGACCACAGGGGGCCGGGGTGATGGCTACACCTTC CASRTTGGRGDGYTF
. TRBJ2-3 12 . TRBV6-5 TGTGCCAGCAGCCGGGGTGGAGATACGCAGTATTTT CASSRGGDTQYF
. TRBJ1-1 15 TRBD1 TRBV10-3 TGTGCCATCAGTAGCTACAGGGGAACGAACACTGAAGCTTTCTTT CAISSYRGTNTEAFF
. TRBJ2-3 14 . TRBV5-1 TGCGCCAGCAGCTTGGGGAGTACCCTAGATACGCAGTATTTT CASSLGSTLDTQYF
few TRBJ1-2 13 . TRBV7-8 TGTGCCAGCAGCCAGGACAGAAACTATGGCTACACCTTC CASSQDRNYGYTF
few TRBJ2-7 16 TRBD2 TRBV5-1 TGCGCCAGCAGCTTGGCGGCTAGCGGGAGCTCCTACGAGCAGTACTTC CASSLAASGSSYEQYF
once TRBJ2-7 13 TRBD1 TRBV29-1 TGCAGCGTCCGAGCGGGACAGGGGGCTTGGCAGTACTTC CSVRAGQGAWQYF
few TRBJ1-4 14 . TRBV5-1 TGCGCCAGCAGCTTAACTGCAACTAATGAAAAACTGTTTTTT CASSLTATNEKLFF
. TRBJ2-3 15 . TRBV7-2 TGTGCCAGCAGCCGTAAGGCGCGGTCTGGTCATACGCAGTATTTT CASSRKARSGHTQYF
. TRBJ1-3 17 TRBD1 TRBV9 TGTGCCAGCAGCCTCACGACAGGGGGCCTCTCTGGAAACACCATATATTTT CASSLTTGGLSGNTIYF
. TRBJ2-7 12 . TRBV28 TGTGCCAGCAGTGTCGCACGAGACGAGCAGTACTTC CASSVARDEQYF
. TRBJ2-3 15 TRBD1 TRBV19 TGTGCCAGTAGTATAGCACAGGGGGCAACAGATACGCAGTATTTT CASSIAQGATDTQYF
few TRBJ1-1 14 TRBD1 TRBV7-2 TGTGCCAGCAGCTCACAGGGGTTTACCACTGAAGCTTTCTTT CASSSQGFTTEAFF
. TRBJ1-2 12 TRBD1 TRBV12-3/TRBV12-4 TGTGCCAGTGACAGGGCTAACTATGGCTACACCTTC CASDRANYGYTF
. TRBJ2-5 15 TRBD2 TRBV2 TGTGCCAGCAGAGGGGGACTAGCGGGACGAGAGACCCAGTACTTC CASRGGLAGRETQYF
. TRBJ2-3 16 TRBD1 TRBV5-1 TGCGCCAGCAGCCCTAGGGACAGGGAAGGCACAGATACGCAGTATTTT CASSPRDREGTDTQYF
. TRBJ1-1 12 . TRBV10-1 . CASSVGTGNPFF
. TRBJ1-3 14 . TRBV6-2/TRBV6-3 TGTGCCAGCAGTTGGGAAGGGGCCGGAAACACCATATATTTT CASSWEGAGNTIYF
. TRBJ2-1 14 . TRBV6-5 TGTGCCAGCCCCCCGGGACAAGGAAGTCAGGAGCAGTTCTTC CASPPGQGSQEQFF
few TRBJ2-7 13 TRBD1 TRBV10-3 TGTGCCATCAGCGAGGGACAGGGAAACGAGCAGTACTTC CAISEGQGNEQYF
. TRBJ2-2 14 . TRBV2 TGTGCCAGCAAGGAGGCCAGCAACACCGGGGAACTGTTTTTT CASKEASNTGELFF
. TRBJ1-3 13 . TRBV19 TGTGCCAGTCCTGACAGCTCTGGAAACACCATATATTTT CASPDSSGNTIYF
. TRBJ2-6 15 . TRBV30 TGTGCCTGGAGTAGCTCGAGCTCTGGGGCCAACGTCCTGACTTTC CAWSSSSSGANVLTF
once TRBJ2-7 11 . TRBV20-1 TGCAGTGCTAGAGACGCCTACGAGCAGTACTTC CSARDAYEQYF
. TRBJ2-1 18 TRBD2 TRBV7-2 TGTGCCAGCAGCTTTGGGACTAGCGGGGGGAGCTCCTACAATGAGCAGTTCTTC CASSFGTSGGSSYNEQFF
. TRBJ2-4 14 . TRBV9 TGTGCCAGCAGTAAGCAGGGCGTCGGAAACATTCAGTACTTC CASSKQGVGNIQYF
once TRBJ2-2 14 . TRBV5-4 TGTGCCAGCAGCATTGCCCGAAGGGGCAGGGAGCTGTTTTTT CASSIARRGRELFF